These 27 T cell receptor beta chains originate from one sample sequenced in a study of blood T cell repertoires in COVID-19. TCRdb keeps only in-frame clones here, not all; method: immunoSEQ multiplex PCR. The sample holds approximately 210,000 clones; 70% to 85% are singletons and the top ten take roughly 15%. Sequencing input: PBMCs or T cells enriched from blood (not recorded which). These receptors were taken from a man aged 40-55 years who had recovered from COVID-19.

V gene TRBV18 combines with J gene TRBJ1-2; D gene uncertain. CDR1 KGHSH and CDR2 LQKENI come from the germline V gene. V lost 3 bases and J lost 2, with 7 bases in between. The CDR3 consists of 13 residues. The CDR3, as DNA: TGTGCCAGCTCACCCAACAGAAACTATGGCTACACCTTC. It is translated as CASSPNRNYGYTF.

The chain combines TRBV5-5 with TRBJ2-7; tentative D call: TRBD2 (5 bases). This CDR3 is 14 amino acids long. The germline CDR1 and CDR2 sequences are SGHKS and YYEKEE (reference sequence). Trimming left V 2 bases short and J 2 bases short, with 11 bases between. The CDR3 here is CASSLGSAAYEQYF. CDR3 coding DNA: TGTGCCAGCAGCTTAGGTAGCGCAGCCTACGAGCAGTACTTC.

CDR3 loop: CASSPTRGGNTIYF. As DNA, the CDR3 is TGTGCCAGCAGCCCCACCAGGGGGGGAAACACCATATATTTT. The chain combines TRBV11-2 with TRBJ1-3; 7 nucleotides agree with TRBD1. The CDR3 has 14 amino acids. Germline V gene data show CDR1 as SGHAT and CDR2 as FQNNGV. With V trimmed by 5 bases and J by 4 bases, 5 bases remained unmatched. The full variable domain, its missing parts supplied by reference TRBV11-2 and TRBJ1-3, is EAGVAQSPRYKIIEKRQSVAFWCNPISGHATLYWYQQILGQGPKLLIQFQNNGVVDDSQLPKDRFSAERLKGVDSTLKIQPAKLEDSAVYLCASSPTRGGNTIYFGEGSWLTVV.

The chain carries TRBV7-9 and TRBJ1-2; a weak D match, TRBD1 (5 bases). Looked up from germline, CDR1 is SEHNR and CDR2 is FQNEAQ (reference sequence). This CDR3 has 14 residues. V gave up 0 bases and J gave up 4 bases, with 9 bases separating them. CDR3 nucleotides: TGTGCCAGCAGCTTAGCGATGACAGCCTATGGCTACACCTTC. Residues: CASSLAMTAYGYTF.

The chain carries TRBV7-3 and TRBJ1-1, with D maybe TRBD1 (5 bases). The CDR3 totals 13 residues. V dropped 5 bases and J dropped 7 bases, with 14 bases sitting between them. Germline CDR1 and CDR2: SGHTA and FQGTGA. This CDR3 reads CASSPSTAHEAFF. Written as DNA, the CDR3 is TGTGCCAGCAGCCCCTCGACAGCCCATGAAGCTTTCTTT.

The chain combines TRBV28 with TRBJ2-2; TRBD2 matches at 10 bases. CDR3 length: 14 residues. CDR1 and CDR2 (germline): MDHEN, SYDVKM. Losses at the gene ends were 6 bases for V and 6 bases for J; bases not matched to a gene: 4. DNA of the CDR3: TGTGCCAGCAGCCCTAGCGGGGGAGCCGGGGAGCTGTTTTTT. Protein: CASSPSGGAGELFF.

Concerning this clone itself: Additional DNA sequences in this sample encode the identical CDR3. V gene TRBV28 combines with J gene TRBJ1-1; 7 positions match TRBD1. Trimming removed 5 bases from V and 0 bases from J; junction bases left unmatched: 3. The germline CDR1 and CDR2 sequences are MDHEN and SYDVKM. The CDR3 is made up of 14 amino acids. The CDR3 DNA reads TGTGCCAGCAGTCCCAGGGGGTTGAACACTGAAGCTTTCTTT. Protein: CASSPRGLNTEAFF.

In this sample, this clone turned up a few times. The chain links TRBV7-9 to TRBJ2-5, with 10 bases matching TRBD1. The CDR3 covers 15 residues. Germline CDR1 and CDR2: SEHNR and FQNEAQ (reference sequence). The J segment lost 5 bases and the V segment lost 4 bases, leaving 7 bases of the junction unmatched. For the CDR3, the DNA is TGTGCCAGCAGCTCGACAGGGGGCCTTGTGGAGACCCAGTACTTC. Translated, it gives CASSSTGGLVETQYF.

The CDR3: CAISESGGPYEQYF. CDR3 bases: TGTGCCATCAGCGAGAGCGGTGGGCCCTACGAGCAGTACTTC. The rearrangement uses TRBV10-3 and TRBJ2-7, with D perhaps TRBD2 (5 bases). V was cut by 6 bases and J by 2 bases, with 14 bases left in between. The CDR3 runs to 14 residues. CDR1 ENHRY and CDR2 SYGVKD come from the germline V gene.

V is TRBV30 and J is TRBJ1-6; 9 bases match TRBD1. The CDR3 length is 18 residues. Germline trimming cut 3 bases from V and 0 bases from J; bases unmatched to any gene: 9. The germline V gene has CDR1 GTSNPN and CDR2 SVGIG (reference sequence). CDR3 sequence reads: CAWRKTGTGSSYNSPLHF. CDR3 DNA: TGTGCCTGGAGGAAAACCGGGACAGGGAGCTCCTATAATTCACCCCTCCACTTT.

The chain has TRBV12-3 or TRBV12-4 and TRBJ2-1; D is ambiguous. Trimming shortened V by 6 bases and J by 10 bases, and 10 bases separated the two germline ends. The CDR3 spans 11 residues. The CDR3 loop is CASSILGEQFF. As DNA, the CDR3 is TGTGCCAGCAGCATACTCGGGGAGCAGTTCTTC.

The gene calls are TRBV15 and TRBJ2-7; a possible D gene is TRBD2 (6 bases). This CDR3 is 11 amino acids long. Trimming pared 8 bases from V and 3 bases from J, leaving 8 bases between. Germline CDR1 is LNHNV and CDR2 is YYDKDF (reference sequence). In DNA, the CDR3 is TGTGCCACCGGAGGGATCTACGAGCAGTACTTC. Translation: CATGGIYEQYF.

J is TRBJ2-7 and V is TRBV24-1, with D possibly TRBD1 on 6 matching bases. The CDR3 contains 14 residues. Trimming stripped 6 bases from V and 1 base from J, with 12 bases between. Per germline, CDR1 KGHDR and CDR2 SFDVKD. The CDR3 protein is CATSTTGPSYEQYF. CDR3 nucleotides: TGTGCCACCAGTACGACAGGCCCGTCCTACGAGCAGTACTTC.

This rearrangement joins TRBV4-3 to TRBJ1-2; TRBD1 agrees at 7 bases. CDR1 is LGHNA and CDR2 is YSLEER in the germline V gene. CDR3 length: 15 amino acids. Losses at the gene ends were 2 bases for V and 2 bases for J; bases not matched to a gene: 5. This CDR3 is CASSQTRGLNYGYTF. The CDR3 nucleotides are TGCGCCAGCAGCCAAACCAGGGGGTTAAACTATGGCTACACCTTC.

Concerning this clone: The germline gene is not matched at one end of the junction; a read error may be the cause. The chain uses TRBV5-1 and TRBJ2-5; TRBD2 matches at 15 bases. The V gene's germline CDR1 is SGHRS and CDR2 YFSETQ. The CDR3 runs 17 residues. CDR3 in DNA: TGCGCCAGCAGCTCGGGACTAGCGGGGGGCTTCCAACAGACCCAGTACTTC. Protein sequence: CASSSGLAGGFQQTQYF.

The chain recombines TRBV29-1 with TRBJ2-3, with 8 bases aligning to TRBD2. Germline trimming cut 6 bases from V and 3 bases from J; bases unmatched to any gene: 5. CDR1 is SQVTM and CDR2 is ANQGSEA in the germline V gene. The CDR3 runs 13 residues. This CDR3 is CSVGLGLTDTQYF. The CDR3 DNA sequence: TGCAGCGTGGGACTAGGCTTGACAGATACGCAGTATTTT.

This chain uses TRBV7-2 with TRBJ2-3; D remains unclear. This CDR3 spans 13 amino acids. V was pared by 6 bases and J by 5 bases, with 12 bases between. Germline CDR1 SGHTA, CDR2 FQGNSA. CDR3 in DNA: TGTGCCAGCAGTGAGGAGCACAAAGATACGCAGTATTTT. Translated, it gives CASSEEHKDTQYF. The full variable domain, completed using reference TRBV7-2 and TRBJ2-3, is GAGVSQSPSNKVTEKGKDVELRCDPISGHTALYWYRQSLGQGLEFLIYFQGNSAPDKSGLPSDRFSAERTGGSVSTLTIQRTQQEDSAVYLCASSEEHKDTQYFGPGTRLTVL.

The chain recombines TRBV5-6 with TRBJ2-3; 11 bases agree with TRBD2. J was trimmed by 5 bases and V by 1 base; bases with no gene match: 3. This CDR3 is 15 amino acids long. The germline CDR1 and CDR2 sequences are SGHDT and YYEEEE. CDR3 coding DNA: TGTGCCAGCAGCTTGACCCTAGCGGGAGGAGATACGCAGTATTTT. It codes for CASSLTLAGGDTQYF.

This clone occurred many times. CDR3 bases: TGTGCCAGCGGTGGACAGGGGGAAGAGACCCAGTACTTC. Protein sequence: CASGGQGEETQYF. The V gene is TRBV5-4, the J gene TRBJ2-5; TRBD1 matches 10 bases. Germline V gene lookup returns CDR1 SGHNT and CDR2 YYREEE (reference sequence). The CDR3 runs 13 residues. V trimming: 7 bases; J trimming: 3 bases; junction bases outside the gene matches: 3.

V and J are TRBV6-6 and TRBJ2-1, with unresolved D. CDR1 and CDR2 from the germline V gene are MNHNY and SVGAGI (reference sequence). The ends were cut back, 0 bases at V and 2 bases at J, with 11 bases in the middle. CDR3 length: 16 amino acids. As DNA, the CDR3 is TGTGCCAGCAGTTACTCCGAGGTCTATACCTACAATGAGCAGTTCTTC. Amino acids: CASSYSEVYTYNEQFF.

The V gene is TRBV7-2, the J gene TRBJ2-7; tentatively, D is TRBD2 (6 bases). Between the trimmed V and J ends, which lost 2 bases and 0 bases, there was a span of 11 bases. Germline-derived CDR1 and CDR2 are SGHTA and FQGNSA. The CDR3 has 15 amino acids. The CDR3 DNA is TGTGCCAGCAGCTTAACGTCTAGCGACTCCTACGAGCAGTACTTC. It is translated as CASSLTSSDSYEQYF.

The rearrangement links TRBV7-3 to TRBJ2-2; D possibly corresponds to TRBD2 (6 bases). CDR1 is SGHTA, CDR2 FQGTGA, per germline. This CDR3 has 14 amino acids. The V end lost 4 bases, the J end lost 1 base, and 7 bases lay between the germline ends. The CDR3 loop reads CASSSGVNTGELFF. The CDR3, as DNA: TGTGCCAGCAGCTCGGGGGTGAACACCGGGGAGCTGTTTTTT.

The chain couples TRBV5-6 to TRBJ2-3, with TRBD2 as a possible D gene (7 bases). Germline values: CDR1 SGHDT, CDR2 YYEEEE. The V end lost 3 bases, the J end lost 7 bases, and 18 bases lay between the germline ends. The CDR3 covers 15 residues. The CDR3 nucleotides are TGTGCCAGCAGCTCGTCGGCGGGGGCTCGCCATACGCAGTATTTT. Its translation: CASSSSAGARHTQYF. Using reference TRBV5-6 and TRBJ2-3 for the parts outside the CDR3, the full variable domain is DAGVTQSPTHLIKTRGQQVTLRCSPKSGHDTVSWYQQALGQGPQFIFQYYEEEERQRGNFPDRFSGHQFPNYSSELNVNALLLGDSALYLCASSSSAGARHTQYFGPGTRLTVL.

This rearrangement joins TRBV28 to TRBJ1-2; TRBD1 aligns across 12 bases. Germline lookup yields CDR1 MDHEN and CDR2 SYDVKM. The junction had 4 bases not matched to a gene; V was cut back by 4 bases and J by 7 bases. The CDR3 covers 14 residues. CDR3 protein: CASSSGQGAGGYTF. For the CDR3, the DNA is TGTGCCAGCAGTTCGGGACAGGGGGCGGGTGGCTACACCTTC.

V usage is TRBV28 and J usage is TRBJ2-5; 10 bases align to TRBD1. V shed 6 bases and J 1 base; nucleotides not matched to a gene: 8. CDR1 MDHEN and CDR2 SYDVKM come from the germline V gene. The CDR3 consists of 16 residues. CDR3 protein: CASSIGQGVTQETQYF. The DNA for the CDR3 is TGTGCCAGCAGCATCGGACAGGGGGTTACCCAAGAGACCCAGTACTTC.

This chain connects TRBV28 to TRBJ1-3; TRBD1 matches 9 bases. The CDR3 spans 18 residues. V dropped 6 bases and J dropped 0; count of bases not matched to a gene: 12. Per the germline V gene, CDR1 is MDHEN and CDR2 is SYDVKM. The CDR3 region has the DNA TGTGCCAGCAGCTTGCCGGGACAGGGACTTTTCTCTGGAAACACCATATATTTT. Amino acid sequence: CASSLPGQGLFSGNTIYF.

The V gene is TRBV28, the J gene TRBJ2-7; tentative D call: TRBD2 (6 bases). The germline gives CDR1 MDHEN, CDR2 SYDVKM. With 6 bases removed from V and 1 base from J, the gap between germline ends came to 19 bases. This CDR3 is built from 16 residues. The CDR3 DNA reads as TGTGCCAGCAGCCAGCGGGTGGGAGGTGGGTCCTACGAGCAGTACTTC. Protein product: CASSQRVGGGSYEQYF.